The rows below give T cell receptor beta chains drawn from one sample of a study of T cells in Graves' hyperthyroidism and ophthalmopathy. TCRdb fed the multiplex PCR reads into MiXCR, producing one record per CDR3 protein. The sample includes some 530,000 distinct CDR3 sequences, 20% to 25% of them seen just once. Sequencing used blood. The receptors here all came from a woman in her 70s with Graves' ophthalmopathy. Both conserved end residues are part of each CDR3. Each record gives: D gene, J gene, V gene, clone size, CDR3 protein, CDR3 DNA. D genes are given only for firm matches. Clone size is stated in some rows and not others, as once, few, many or a class when expanded.

D: TRBD2
J: TRBJ2-5
V: TRBV20-1
size: NA
CDR3: CSARRRGRGGIQETQYF
DNA: TGCAGTGCTAGGCGCCGCGGGCGGGGGGGGATTCAAGAGACCCAGTACTTC

D: TRBD2
J: TRBJ2-7
V: TRBV5-1
size: few
CDR3: CASSSRPGLAGTFSYEQYF
DNA: TGCGCCAGCAGCTCCCGGCCGGGACTAGCGGGAACCTTCTCCTACGAGCAGTACTTC

D: TRBD2
J: TRBJ2-1
V: TRBV5-4
size: NA
CDR3: CASSLGVRRTSGRPWDNEQFF
DNA: TGTGCCAGCAGCTTGGGTGTAAGGCGGACTAGCGGGAGGCCCTGGGACAATGAGCAGTTCTTC

D: NA
J: TRBJ2-3
V: TRBV12-3/TRBV12-4
size: many
CDR3: CASARVDTQYF
DNA: TGTGCCAGCGCCAGGGTAGATACGCAGTATTTT

D: NA
J: TRBJ2-5
V: TRBV10-3
size: NA
CDR3: CAISGGETQYF
DNA: TGTGCCATCAGTGGTGGAGAGACCCAGTACTTC

D: NA
J: TRBJ1-5
V: TRBV12-3/TRBV12-4
size: many
CDR3: CASSLMSGGNQPQHF
DNA: TGTGCCAGCAGTTTAATGTCAGGGGGCAATCAGCCCCAGCATTTT

D: NA
J: TRBJ2-5
V: TRBV15
size: NA
CDR3: CATSRGNGNQETQYF
DNA: TGTGCCACCAGCAGAGGGAACGGCAACCAAGAGACCCAGTACTTC

D: TRBD2
J: TRBJ2-4
V: TRBV2
size: many
CDR3: CASGLAAAKNIQYF
DNA: TGTGCCAGCGGACTAGCGGCAGCCAAAAACATTCAGTACTTC

D: NA
J: TRBJ1-5
V: TRBV19
size: NA
CDR3: CASSIEGDPSNQPQHF
DNA: TGTGCCAGTAGTATAGAGGGGGACCCAAGCAATCAGCCCCAGCATTTT

D: NA
J: TRBJ2-1
V: TRBV11-3
size: few
CDR3: CASSLGSGDLYNEQFF
DNA: TGTGCCAGCAGCTTAGGGTCGGGAGACCTTTACAATGAGCAGTTCTTC

D: NA
J: TRBJ2-7
V: TRBV6-5
size: NA
CDR3: CASSYSSRDPYEQYF
DNA: TGTGCCAGCAGTTACTCGAGCAGGGACCCCTACGAGCAGTACTTC

D: TRBD1
J: TRBJ2-7
V: TRBV9
size: many
CDR3: CASSMTGGAGYEQYF
DNA: TGTGCCAGCTCTATGACAGGGGGCGCAGGTTACGAGCAGTACTTC

D: TRBD1
J: TRBJ2-2
V: TRBV7-3
size: few
CDR3: CASSPTGTNTGELFF
DNA: TGTGCCAGCAGCCCGACAGGGACGAACACCGGGGAGCTGTTTTTT

D: TRBD2
J: TRBJ2-2
V: TRBV6-1
size: NA
CDR3: CASRPAAPLTGSGIFPGELFF
DNA: TGTGCCAGCAGACCGGCCGCCCCCCTAACCGGTAGCGGGATCTTCCCCGGGGAGCTGTTTTTT

D: TRBD2
J: TRBJ2-1
V: TRBV4-3
size: few
CDR3: CASSPAPTSGTGNEQFF
DNA: TGCGCCAGCAGCCCCGCGCCGACTAGCGGGACAGGCAATGAGCAGTTCTTC

D: NA
J: TRBJ2-5
V: TRBV30
size: NA
CDR3: CAGSGGGLAETQYF
DNA: TGTGCCGGATCGGGTGGAGGGCTAGCGGAGACCCAGTACTTC

D: TRBD1
J: TRBJ2-5
V: TRBV20-1
size: few
CDR3: CSAIPQGAGETQYF
DNA: TGCAGTGCTATCCCTCAGGGGGCCGGGGAGACCCAGTACTTC

D: TRBD1
J: TRBJ1-2
V: TRBV27
size: NA
CDR3: CASSQDRASGYTF
DNA: TGTGCCAGCAGTCAAGACAGGGCCTCTGGCTACACCTTC

D: NA
J: TRBJ1-1
V: TRBV19
size: NA
CDR3: CASSWGGTLNTEAFF
DNA: TGTGCCAGTAGTTGGGGCGGAACCCTGAACACTGAAGCTTTCTTT

D: TRBD2
J: TRBJ2-3
V: TRBV5-1
size: NA
CDR3: CASRTSVTDTQYF
DNA: TGCGCCAGCAGGACTAGCGTTACAGATACGCAGTATTTT

D: NA
J: TRBJ1-6
V: TRBV10-3
size: NA
CDR3: CAITSGSSPLHF
DNA: TGTGCCATCACATCGGGGAGTTCACCCCTCCACTTT

D: NA
J: TRBJ1-1
V: TRBV5-1
size: NA
CDR3: CASSLAAAGANTEAFF
DNA: TGCGCCAGCAGCTTGGCCGCGGCAGGGGCGAACACTGAAGCTTTCTTT

D: TRBD1
J: TRBJ1-2
V: TRBV12-3/TRBV12-4
size: many
CDR3: CASSNRDRDGYTF
DNA: TGTGCCAGCAGTAACCGGGACAGGGATGGCTACACCTTC

D: NA
J: TRBJ2-1
V: TRBV11-2
size: NA
CDR3: CASSPRDKTSSYNEQFF
DNA: TGTGCCAGCAGCCCCCGGGACAAAACTAGCTCCTACAATGAGCAGTTCTTC

D: NA
J: TRBJ1-1
V: TRBV9
size: NA
CDR3: CASSADEGSTEAFF
DNA: TGTGCCAGCAGCGCTGATGAGGGTAGCACTGAAGCTTTCTTT

D: TRBD1
J: TRBJ2-7
V: TRBV2
size: NA
CDR3: CASRNGDRVVDYEQYF
DNA: TGTGCCAGCAGGAATGGGGACAGGGTTGTCGACTACGAGCAGTACTTC

D: NA
J: TRBJ1-4
V: TRBV5-1
size: few
CDR3: CASSSSGELSEKLFF
DNA: TGCGCCAGCAGCTCCTCAGGGGAATTATCGGAAAAACTGTTTTTT

D: TRBD2
J: TRBJ2-2
V: TRBV12-3/TRBV12-4
size: many
CDR3: CASKTSGSLNGELFF
DNA: TGTGCCAGCAAGACTAGCGGGAGCCTTAACGGGGAGCTGTTTTTT

D: NA
J: TRBJ1-1
V: TRBV5-1
size: few
CDR3: CASSLGPRVNTEAFF
DNA: TGCGCCAGCAGCTTGGGTCCTCGGGTGAACACTGAAGCTTTCTTT

D: NA
J: TRBJ2-6
V: TRBV6-4
size: NA
CDR3: CASSYIGGFGANVLTF
DNA: TGTGCCAGCAGTTACATCGGGGGCTTTGGGGCCAACGTCCTGACTTTC

D: TRBD1
J: TRBJ1-1
V: TRBV20-1
size: NA
CDR3: CSATRQGVTEAFF
DNA: TGCAGTGCCACCCGACAGGGCGTCACTGAAGCTTTCTTT

D: TRBD2
J: TRBJ2-7
V: TRBV18
size: many
CDR3: CASSFSSGTTYEQYF
DNA: TGTGCCAGCTCATTTAGTAGCGGGACCACCTACGAGCAGTACTTC

D: TRBD1
J: TRBJ1-1
V: TRBV28
size: many
CDR3: CASSLPPRGLNTEAFF
DNA: TGTGCCAGCAGTTTACCCCCCAGGGGGTTGAACACTGAAGCTTTCTTT

D: TRBD2
J: TRBJ2-5
V: TRBV24-1
size: few
CDR3: CATGETSGYQETQYF
DNA: TGTGCCACCGGGGAGACTAGCGGTTACCAAGAGACCCAGTACTTC

D: TRBD1
J: TRBJ2-2
V: TRBV28
size: many
CDR3: CASSLGQGGYTGELFF
DNA: TGTGCCAGCAGTCTGGGACAGGGAGGGTACACCGGGGAGCTGTTTTTT

D: NA
J: TRBJ2-7
V: TRBV4-2
size: NA
CDR3: CASSPTPSVSYEQYF
DNA: TGTGCCAGCAGCCCCACCCCAAGCGTCTCCTACGAGCAGTACTTC

D: NA
J: TRBJ1-2
V: TRBV2
size: many
CDR3: CASSPTVVRDYGYTF
DNA: TGTGCCAGCAGCCCGACTGTAGTACGGGACTATGGCTACACCTTC

D: TRBD1
J: TRBJ1-5
V: TRBV12-3/TRBV12-4
size: many
CDR3: CASSFNRGFRQPQHF
DNA: TGTGCCAGCAGTTTTAACAGGGGCTTTCGTCAGCCCCAGCATTTT

D: NA
J: TRBJ2-1
V: TRBV5-4
size: NA
CDR3: CASSLEGGSNEQFF
DNA: TGTGCCAGCAGCTTGGAAGGAGGGAGCAATGAGCAGTTCTTC

D: NA
J: TRBJ2-5
V: TRBV18
size: few
CDR3: CASSPMAQETQYF
DNA: TGTGCCAGCTCACCAATGGCCCAAGAGACCCAGTACTTC

D: NA
J: TRBJ1-6
V: TRBV7-9
size: few
CDR3: CASSLAPGDHSPLHF
DNA: TGTGCCAGCAGCTTAGCGCCAGGGGATCATTCACCCCTCCACTTT

D: TRBD2
J: TRBJ2-1
V: TRBV5-5
size: many
CDR3: CASSPTSGSYNEQFF
DNA: TGTGCCAGCAGCCCGACTAGCGGGAGCTACAATGAGCAGTTCTTC

D: NA
J: TRBJ2-2
V: TRBV10-2
size: few
CDR3: CASGKPSNTGELFF
DNA: TGCGCCAGCGGTAAGCCTTCGAACACCGGGGAGCTGTTTTTT

D: NA
J: TRBJ2-1
V: TRBV10-3
size: many
CDR3: CAISDGRTENEQFF
DNA: TGTGCCATCAGTGACGGGCGGACAGAAAATGAGCAGTTCTTC